A single sample is the source of the 2 T cell receptor beta chains below, sequenced in a study of Ad26.COV2.S vaccination and SARS-CoV-2 variants. Profiling relied on immunoSEQ multiplex PCR, and the TCRdb table lists in-frame clones only, not all of them. Here the sample spans roughly 40,000 clones, 83% being singletons. Sequences were derived from peripheral blood, sampled after recovery from COVID-19. The receptor source for this set is a human donor who had recovered from COVID-19.

The rearrangement links TRBV6-4 to TRBJ1-2; 7 positions match TRBD1. Germline CDR1 MRHNA, CDR2 SNTAGT. V lost 4 bases and J lost 5; bases outside the gene matches: 4. This CDR3 is 13 amino acids long. CDR3 sequence: CASSVTGDYGYTF. CDR3 in DNA: TGTGCCAGCAGTGTCACAGGGGATTATGGCTACACCTTC.

This clone was observed a few times. The genes are TRBV6-1 and TRBJ1-4, with D perhaps TRBD1 (5 bases). This CDR3 spans 15 amino acids. Germline V gene data show CDR1 as MNHNS and CDR2 as SASEGT. V lost 2 bases to trimming and J lost 7 bases, with 14 bases between them. The CDR3 loop reads CASSEQGEGREKLFF. DNA for the CDR3: TGTGCCAGCAGTGAACAGGGCGAGGGACGTGAAAAACTGTTTTTT.